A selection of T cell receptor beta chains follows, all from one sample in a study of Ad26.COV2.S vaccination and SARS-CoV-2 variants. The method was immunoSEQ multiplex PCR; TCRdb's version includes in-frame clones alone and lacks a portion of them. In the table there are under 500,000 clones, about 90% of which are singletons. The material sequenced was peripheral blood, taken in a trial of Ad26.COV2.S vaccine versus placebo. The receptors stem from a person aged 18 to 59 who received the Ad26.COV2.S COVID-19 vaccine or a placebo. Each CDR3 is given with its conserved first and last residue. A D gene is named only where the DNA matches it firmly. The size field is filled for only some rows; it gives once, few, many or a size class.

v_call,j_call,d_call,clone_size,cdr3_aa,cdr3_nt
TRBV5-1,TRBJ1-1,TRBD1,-,CASRGTGQSTEAFF,TGCGCCAGCAGGGGGACAGGGCAGAGCACTGAAGCTTTCTTT
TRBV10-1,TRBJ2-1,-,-,CASSEETDFYNEQFF,TGCGCCAGCAGTGAGGAGACTGATTTCTACAATGAGCAGTTCTTC
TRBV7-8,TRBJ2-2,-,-,CASSLDVTLNTGELFF,TGTGCCAGCAGCTTAGACGTAACACTGAACACCGGGGAGCTGTTTTTT
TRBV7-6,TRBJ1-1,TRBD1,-,CASSYGTGTEAFF,TGTGCCAGCAGCTATGGGACAGGCACTGAAGCTTTCTTT
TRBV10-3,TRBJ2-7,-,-,CAIRSQGGLEQYF,TGTGCCATCAGAAGCCAGGGGGGGCTCGAGCAGTACTTC
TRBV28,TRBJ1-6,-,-,CASSWGGGSPLHF,TGTGCCAGCAGTTGGGGGGGTGGATCACCCCTCCACTTT
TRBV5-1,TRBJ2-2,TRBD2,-,CASRSSGVPTGELFF,TGCGCCAGCAGGTCTAGCGGGGTCCCCACCGGGGAGCTGTTTTTT
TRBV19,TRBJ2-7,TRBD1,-,CASSIVGQSYEQYF,TGTGCCAGTAGTATAGTGGGACAGTCCTACGAGCAGTACTTC
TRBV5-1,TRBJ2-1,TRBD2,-,CASIENSGGAGEQFF,TGCGCCAGCATAGAGAATAGCGGGGGGGCCGGTGAGCAGTTCTTC
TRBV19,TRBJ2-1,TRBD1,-,CASSAFDTAGGYEQFF,TGTGCCAGTAGTGCCTTTGACACCGCAGGGGGTTATGAGCAGTTCTTC
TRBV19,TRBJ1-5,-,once,CASSTTGTWFQPQHF,TGTGCCAGTAGTACGACCGGGACCTGGTTTCAGCCCCAGCATTTT
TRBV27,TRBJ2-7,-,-,CASSPPAGEQYF,TGTGCCAGCAGCCCCCCCGCTGGGGAGCAGTACTTC
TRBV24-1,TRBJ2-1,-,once,CATSDPYNEQFF,TGTGCCACCAGTGATCCCTACAATGAGCAGTTCTTC
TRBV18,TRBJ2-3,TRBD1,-,CASSIQGSWADTQYF,TGTGCCAGCTCAATACAGGGGAGTTGGGCAGATACGCAGTATTTT
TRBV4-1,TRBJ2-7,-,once,CASSQDVWDPPYEQYF,TGCGCCAGCAGCCAAGATGTGTGGGACCCTCCCTACGAGCAGTACTTC
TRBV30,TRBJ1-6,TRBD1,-,CAWTHRDRGSPLHF,TGTGCCTGGACCCACAGGGACAGGGGTTCACCCCTCCACTTT
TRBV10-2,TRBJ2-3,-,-,CASSGSRSGLKDTQYF,TGCGCCAGCAGTGGGAGCCGGTCGGGGTTGAAAGATACGCAGTATTTT
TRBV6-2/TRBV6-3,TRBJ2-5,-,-,CASSYIGGGSGETQYF,TGTGCCAGCAGTTACATTGGTGGGGGGAGCGGAGAGACCCAGTACTTC
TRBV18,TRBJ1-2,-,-,CASSPATDGNYGYTF,TGTGCCAGCTCACCAGCTACGGACGGGAACTATGGCTACACCTTC
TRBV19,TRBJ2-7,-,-,CASSPGDKPYEQYF,TGTGCCAGTAGTCCCGGGGACAAACCCTACGAGCAGTACTTC
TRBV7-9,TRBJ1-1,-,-,CASSLGAGIRTEAFF,TGTGCCAGCAGCTTGGGTGCAGGGATACGGACTGAAGCTTTCTTT
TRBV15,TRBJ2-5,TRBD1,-,CATSRGTGGQETQYF,TGTGCCACCAGCCGAGGGACAGGGGGACAAGAGACCCAGTACTTC
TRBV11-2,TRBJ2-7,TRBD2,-,CASSLDLPGGGSYEQYF,TGTGCCAGCAGCTTAGATCTCCCGGGGGGTGGTTCCTACGAGCAGTACTTC